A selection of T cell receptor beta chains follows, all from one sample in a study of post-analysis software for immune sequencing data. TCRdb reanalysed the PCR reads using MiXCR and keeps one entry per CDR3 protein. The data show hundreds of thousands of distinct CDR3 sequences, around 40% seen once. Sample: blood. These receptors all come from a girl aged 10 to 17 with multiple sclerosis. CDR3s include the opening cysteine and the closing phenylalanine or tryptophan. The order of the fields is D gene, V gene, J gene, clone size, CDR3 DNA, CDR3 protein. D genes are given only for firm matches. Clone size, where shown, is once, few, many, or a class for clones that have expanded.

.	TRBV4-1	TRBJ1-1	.	TGCGCCAGCAGCCAAGTTGGTATCACTGAAGCTTTCTTT	CASSQVGITEAFF
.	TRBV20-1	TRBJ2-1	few	TGCAGTGCTAGGCGTGAATTCCGGGACGGGTACTACAATGAGCAGTTCTTC	CSARREFRDGYYNEQFF
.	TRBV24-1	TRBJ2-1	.	TGTGCCACCAGTGATTTGGTGGGTAGGGGGTGGAATGAGCGGCAGTTCTTC	CATSDLVGRGWNERQFF
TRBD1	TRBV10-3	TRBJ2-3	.	TGTGCCATCAAAAGGGATCGCCGGGACAGTTACACAGATACGCAGTATTTT	CAIKRDRRDSYTDTQYF
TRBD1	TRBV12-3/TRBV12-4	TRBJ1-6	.	TGTGCCAGCGGACAGGGGTTTTCACCCCTCCACTTT	CASGQGFSPLHF
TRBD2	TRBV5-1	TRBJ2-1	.	TGCGCCAGCAGCTTTGGGACTAGCGGACACAATGAGCAGTTCTTC	CASSFGTSGHNEQFF
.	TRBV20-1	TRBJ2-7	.	TGCAGTGCTAGCGCCTACGAGCAGTACTTC	CSASAYEQYF
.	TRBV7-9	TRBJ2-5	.	TGTGCCAGCAGCTTAAGGAGGGACGAGACCCAGTACTTC	CASSLRRDETQYF
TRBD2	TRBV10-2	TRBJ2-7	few	TGCGCCAGCATAAGCGGGAGATCCTACGAGCAGTACTTC	CASISGRSYEQYF
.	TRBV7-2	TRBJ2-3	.	TGTGCCAGCAGCTTAGCGGGACACGGAGTCACAGATACGCAGTATTTT	CASSLAGHGVTDTQYF
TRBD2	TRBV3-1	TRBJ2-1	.	TGTGCCAGCAGCCAACGGACTAGCGGGAGCGGTGAGCAGTTCTTC	CASSQRTSGSGEQFF
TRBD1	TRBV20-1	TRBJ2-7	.	TGCAGTGCTAGTCGGACAGGGTTCTGGGACGAGCAGTACTTC	CSASRTGFWDEQYF
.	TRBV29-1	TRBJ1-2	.	TGCAGCGTTGAAACCGGATATGGCTACACCTTC	CSVETGYGYTF
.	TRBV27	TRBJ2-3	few	TGTGCCAGCAGTCCTCCATATCCAGATACGCAGTATTTT	CASSPPYPDTQYF
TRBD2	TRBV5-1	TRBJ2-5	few	TGCGCCAGCAGCTTGGGCGGGAGGGCCGTAGAGACCCAGTACTTC	CASSLGGRAVETQYF
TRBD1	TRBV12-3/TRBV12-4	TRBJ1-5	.	TGTGCCAGCAGTCAGGGGGCGTCGGATCAGCCCCAGCATTTT	CASSQGASDQPQHF
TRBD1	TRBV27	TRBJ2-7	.	TGTGCCAGCGGAAGACAGGGGTCCTACTCCTACGAGCAGTACTTC	CASGRQGSYSYEQYF
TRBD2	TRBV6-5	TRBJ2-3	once	TGTGCCAGCAGGTTAAGCGGGAGTGAAGATACGCAGTATTTT	CASRLSGSEDTQYF
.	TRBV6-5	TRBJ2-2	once	TGTGCCAGCAGTAGGGACTCCACCGGGGAGCTGTTTTTT	CASSRDSTGELFF
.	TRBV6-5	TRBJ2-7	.	TGTGCCAGCAGTTACGGCGCTGGTTACGGGGGCGAGCAGTACTTC	CASSYGAGYGGEQYF
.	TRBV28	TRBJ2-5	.	TGTGCCAGCCTCTTTCGCGGGGACCAAGAGACCCAGTACTTC	CASLFRGDQETQYF
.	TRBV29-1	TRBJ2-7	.	TGCAGCGTTATGTTCTCCTCCTACGAGCAGTACTTC	CSVMFSSYEQYF
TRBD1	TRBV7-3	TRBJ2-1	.	TGTGCCAGCAGCCACGGGGGGACAGGGGACAATGAGCAGTTCTTC	CASSHGGTGDNEQFF
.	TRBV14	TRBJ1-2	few	TGTGCCAGCAGCCAAAGGATCTCGGGTACTGGCTATGGCTACACCTTC	CASSQRISGTGYGYTF
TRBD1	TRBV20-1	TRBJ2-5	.	TGCAGTGCTAGGGACAGGGGTTTTGGAGAGACCCAGTACTTC	CSARDRGFGETQYF
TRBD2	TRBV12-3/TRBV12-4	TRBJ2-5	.	TGTGCCAGCCCTCCCCCGGGACTAGCGGGGGAAGAGACCCAGTACTTC	CASPPPGLAGEETQYF
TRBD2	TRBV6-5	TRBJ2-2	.	TGTGCCAGCAGAGTCGGGAGGTTCGCCGGGGAGCTGTTTTTT	CASRVGRFAGELFF
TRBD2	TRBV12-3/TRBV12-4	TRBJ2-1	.	TGTGCCAGCAGTGCGACTAGCGGGAGTATTACAGGTGAGCAGTTCTTC	CASSATSGSITGEQFF
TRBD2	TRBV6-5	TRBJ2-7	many	TGTGCCAGCAGTTACTCCTTAGCGGGAGCCAGCGAGCAGTACTTC	CASSYSLAGASEQYF
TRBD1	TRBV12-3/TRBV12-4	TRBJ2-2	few	TGTGCCAGCCCCGACAGGGGGCGAACCGGGGAGCTGTTTTTT	CASPDRGRTGELFF
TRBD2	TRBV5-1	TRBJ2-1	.	TGCGCCAGCAGCTTGGTACTAGCGAGAGGTGATGAGCAGTTCTTC	CASSLVLARGDEQFF
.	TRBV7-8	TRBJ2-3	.	TGTGCCAGCAGACGACTCGAATCGGATACGCAGTATTTT	CASRRLESDTQYF
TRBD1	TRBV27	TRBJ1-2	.	TGTGCCAGCAGTCTCTACGGCCCACAGGGGGCGTCGAGTGGCTACACCTTC	CASSLYGPQGASSGYTF
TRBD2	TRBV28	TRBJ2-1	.	TGTGCCAGCAGTGCCCCACCTACATCTAGTAATGGCGGGAGGCCGGGTGAGCAGTTCTTC	CASSAPPTSSNGGRPGEQFF
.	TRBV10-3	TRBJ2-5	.	TGTGCCATCAGTGAGTCTGACGGGGGAGCTGAAAAAGAGACCCAGTACTTC	CAISESDGGAEKETQYF
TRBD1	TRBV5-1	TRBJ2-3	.	TGCGCCAGCAGCTTGGAGGAAAACAGGGGGCTGTGGACAGATACGCAGTATTTT	CASSLEENRGLWTDTQYF